The present T cell receptor beta chain was sequenced within a study of OX40 agonist ivuxolimab in advanced cancers. Study details: Head and neck, renal cell, melanoma or hepatocellular carcinoma were the cancers that dose-escalation patients had. Averaging 60 years in age, with a range of about 23 to 79, the cohort was about 83% male.

Germline V gene sequence: CDR1 MDHEN, CDR2 SYDVKM. This CDR3 contains 14 residues. V lost 5 bases to trimming and J lost 5 bases, with 12 bases between them. TCRdb keeps only in-frame clones here, not all; method: immunoSEQ multiplex PCR. The repertoire holds roughly 70,000 clones, with roughly 84% as singletons. The input for sequencing was CD4+ or CD8+ T cells sorted from blood, taken in a trial of the OX40 agonist ivuxolimab. This TCR derives from an adult with an advanced solid tumor such as melanoma, head and neck, liver or kidney cancer. The gene calls are TRBV28 and TRBJ1-4; D not certain. CDR3: CASSRPARNEKLFF. The DNA of the CDR3 is TGTGCCAGCAGTCGGCCAGCCAGGAATGAAAAACTGTTTTTT.